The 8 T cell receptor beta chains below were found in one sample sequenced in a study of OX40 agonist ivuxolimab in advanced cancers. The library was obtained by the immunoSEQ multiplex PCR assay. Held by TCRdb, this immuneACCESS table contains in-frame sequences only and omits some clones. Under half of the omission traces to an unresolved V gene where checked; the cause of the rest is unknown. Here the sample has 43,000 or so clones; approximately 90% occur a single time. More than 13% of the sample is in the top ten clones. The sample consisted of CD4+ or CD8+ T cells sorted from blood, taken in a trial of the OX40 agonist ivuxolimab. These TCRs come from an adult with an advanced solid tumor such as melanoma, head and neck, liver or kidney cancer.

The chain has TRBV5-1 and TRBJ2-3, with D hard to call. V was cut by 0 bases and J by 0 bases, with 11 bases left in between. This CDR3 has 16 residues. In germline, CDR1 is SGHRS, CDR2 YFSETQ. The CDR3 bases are TGCGCCAGCAGCTTGGAGGTTGCGTACAGCACAGATACGCAGTATTTT. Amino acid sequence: CASSLEVAYSTDTQYF.

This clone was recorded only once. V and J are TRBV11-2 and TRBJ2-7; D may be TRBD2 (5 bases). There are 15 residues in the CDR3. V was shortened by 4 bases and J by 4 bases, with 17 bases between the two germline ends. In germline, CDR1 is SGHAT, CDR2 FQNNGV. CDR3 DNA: TGTGCCAGCAGCTCCAGTTTCCAGCGGAGTTACGAGCAGTACTTC. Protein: CASSSSFQRSYEQYF.

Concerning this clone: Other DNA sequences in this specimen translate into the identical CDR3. CDR3 residues: CASSLAGETQYF. The CDR3 nucleotides are TGTGCCAGCAGCTTAGCAGGGGAGACCCAGTACTTC. This chain links TRBV7-9 with TRBJ2-5; D remains unclear. The germline V gene has CDR1 SEHNR and CDR2 FQNEAQ (reference sequence). This CDR3 has 12 residues. Trimming removed 0 bases from V and 5 bases from J, with 4 bases in between.

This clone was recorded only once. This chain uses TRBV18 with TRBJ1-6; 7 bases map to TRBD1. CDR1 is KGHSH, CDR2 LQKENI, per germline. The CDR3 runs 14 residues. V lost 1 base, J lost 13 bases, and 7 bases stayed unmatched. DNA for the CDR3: TGTGCCAGCTCACCACAACACGACAGGGATCCCCTCCACTTT. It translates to CASSPQHDRDPLHF.

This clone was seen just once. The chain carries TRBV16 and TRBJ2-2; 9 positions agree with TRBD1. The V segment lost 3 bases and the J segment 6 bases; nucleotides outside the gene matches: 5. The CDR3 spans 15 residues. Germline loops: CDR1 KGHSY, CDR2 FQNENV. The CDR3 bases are TGTGCCAGCAGCCACCGGGACAGGGAGGCCGGGGAGCTGTTTTTT. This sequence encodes CASSHRDREAGELFF. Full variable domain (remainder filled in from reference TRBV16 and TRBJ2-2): GEEVAQTPKHLVRGEGQKAKLYCAPIKGHSYVFWYQQVLKNEFKFLISFQNENVFDETGMPKERFSAKCLPNSPCSLEIQATKLEDSAVYFCASSHRDREAGELFFGEGSRLTVL.

CDR3 protein: CASSLGEGGNQPQHF. CDR3 nucleotide sequence: TGTGCCAGCAGCTTAGGGGAGGGGGGGAATCAGCCCCAGCATTTT. The V gene is TRBV7-9, the J gene TRBJ1-5, with D maybe TRBD1 (6 bases). The length of the CDR3 is 15 residues. The V gene lost 1 base and the J gene lost 4 bases, with 11 bases spanning the gap. Germline CDR1 and CDR2: SEHNR and FQNEAQ (reference sequence).

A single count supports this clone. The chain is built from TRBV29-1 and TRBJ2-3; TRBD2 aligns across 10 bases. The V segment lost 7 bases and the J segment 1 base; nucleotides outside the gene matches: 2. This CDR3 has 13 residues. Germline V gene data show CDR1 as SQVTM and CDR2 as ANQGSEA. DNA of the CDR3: TGCAGCGCAGGACTAGCGGGCACAGATACGCAGTATTTT. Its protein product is CSAGLAGTDTQYF.

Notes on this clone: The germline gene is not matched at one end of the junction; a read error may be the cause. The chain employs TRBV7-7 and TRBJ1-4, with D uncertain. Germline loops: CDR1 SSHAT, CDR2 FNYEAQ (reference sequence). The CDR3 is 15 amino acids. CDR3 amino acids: CASSTRTGFNEKLFF. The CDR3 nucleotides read TGTGCTAGCAGCACGCGGACGGGTTTTAATGAAAAACTGTTTTTT.